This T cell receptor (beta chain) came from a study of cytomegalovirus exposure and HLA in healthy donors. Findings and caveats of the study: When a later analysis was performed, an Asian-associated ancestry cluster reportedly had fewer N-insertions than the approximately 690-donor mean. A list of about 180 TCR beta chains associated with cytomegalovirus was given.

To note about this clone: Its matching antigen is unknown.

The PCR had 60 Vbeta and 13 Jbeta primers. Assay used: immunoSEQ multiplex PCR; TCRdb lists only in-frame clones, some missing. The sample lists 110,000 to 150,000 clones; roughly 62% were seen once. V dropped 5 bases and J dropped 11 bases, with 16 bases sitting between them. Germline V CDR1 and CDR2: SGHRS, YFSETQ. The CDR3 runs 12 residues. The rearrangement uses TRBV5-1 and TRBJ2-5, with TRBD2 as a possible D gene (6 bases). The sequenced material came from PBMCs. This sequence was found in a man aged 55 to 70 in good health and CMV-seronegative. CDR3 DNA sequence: TGCGCCAGCAGATCGGACTATAATGAGCAGTACTTC. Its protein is CASRSDYNEQYF.